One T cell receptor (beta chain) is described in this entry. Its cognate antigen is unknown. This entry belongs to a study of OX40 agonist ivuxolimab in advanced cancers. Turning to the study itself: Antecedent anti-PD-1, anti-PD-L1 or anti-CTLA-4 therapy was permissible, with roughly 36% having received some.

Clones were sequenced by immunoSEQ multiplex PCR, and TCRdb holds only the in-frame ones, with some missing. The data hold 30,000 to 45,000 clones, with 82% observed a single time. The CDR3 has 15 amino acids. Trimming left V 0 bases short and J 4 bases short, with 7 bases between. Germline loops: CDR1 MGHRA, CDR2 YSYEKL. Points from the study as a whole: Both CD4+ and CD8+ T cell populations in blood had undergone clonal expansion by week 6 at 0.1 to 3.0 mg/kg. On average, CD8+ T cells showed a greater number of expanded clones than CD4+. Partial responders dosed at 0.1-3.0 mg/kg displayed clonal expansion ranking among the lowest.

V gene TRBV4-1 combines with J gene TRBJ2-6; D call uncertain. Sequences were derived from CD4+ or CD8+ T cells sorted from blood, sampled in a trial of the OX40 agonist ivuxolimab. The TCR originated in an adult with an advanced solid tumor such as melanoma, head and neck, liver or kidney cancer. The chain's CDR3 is CASSQDRPGANVLTF. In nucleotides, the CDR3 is TGCGCCAGCAGCCAAGACAGACCAGGGGCCAACGTCCTGACTTTC.